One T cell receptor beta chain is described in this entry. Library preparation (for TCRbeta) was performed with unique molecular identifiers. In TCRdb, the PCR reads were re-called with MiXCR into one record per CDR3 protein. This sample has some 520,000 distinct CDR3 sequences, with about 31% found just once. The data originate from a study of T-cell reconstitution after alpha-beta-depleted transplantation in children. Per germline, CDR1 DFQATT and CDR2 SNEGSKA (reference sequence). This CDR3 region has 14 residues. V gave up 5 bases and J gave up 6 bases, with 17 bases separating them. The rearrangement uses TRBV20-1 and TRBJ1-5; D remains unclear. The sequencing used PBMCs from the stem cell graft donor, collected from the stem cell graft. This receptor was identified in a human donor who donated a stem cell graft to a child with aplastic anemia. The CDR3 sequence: CSAYRVAGSQPQHF. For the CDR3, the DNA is TGCAGTGCTTACAGAGTCGCCGGCAGTCAGCCCCAGCATTTT.